Listed below are T cell receptor beta chains from one sample, sequenced in a study of blood T cell repertoires in COVID-19. The protocol was immunoSEQ multiplex PCR, while the TCRdb copy is restricted to in-frame clones and leaves out a portion. The data show tens of thousands of clones, 65% to 85% seen once. Sequencing used peripheral blood. The receptors were gathered from an elderly woman with acute or convalescent COVID-19. The CDR3 runs from the conserved cysteine through the conserved F or W. D genes are given only for firm matches. Rows may omit the clone size; those that give it use once, few, many or a size class.

CDR3 DNA | CDR3 protein | CDR3 length | V gene | D gene | J gene | clone size
TGTGCCAGCAGTGTTAACACCATGAACACTGAAGCTTTCTTT | CASSVNTMNTEAFF | 14 | TRBV6-4 | NA | TRBJ1-1 | NA
TGTGCCTGGAGTGTAGGAGGGACCGCCTATGGCTACACCTTC | CAWSVGGTAYGYTF | 14 | TRBV30 | NA | TRBJ1-2 | NA
TGTGCCAGCAGTGAAGTTGACAGGGGGCTCCAAAAACTGTTTTTT | CASSEVDRGLQKLFF | 15 | TRBV6-1 | TRBD1 | TRBJ1-4 | few
TGTGCCAGCATGAGTTTGGCAGGGGGTGGCTACACCTTC | CASMSLAGGGYTF | 13 | TRBV12-3/TRBV12-4 | TRBD1 | TRBJ1-2 | NA
TGTGCCTGGAGACCGCCCGGGGATGAGCAGTACTTC | CAWRPPGDEQYF | 12 | TRBV30 | NA | TRBJ2-7 | NA
TGTGCCAGCAGCCGGACAGGGGGCAGGACTAATGAAAAACTGTTTTTT | CASSRTGGRTNEKLFF | 16 | TRBV7-6 | TRBD1 | TRBJ1-4 | NA
TGTGCCAGCAGTTACCTGAGTAATGAAAAACTGTTTTTT | CASSYLSNEKLFF | 13 | TRBV6-5 | NA | TRBJ1-4 | once
TGTGCCAGCAGCCAAGATGTGACAGGAACTAATGAAAAACTGTTTTTT | CASSQDVTGTNEKLFF | 16 | TRBV3-1/TRBV3-2 | NA | TRBJ1-4 | NA
TGTGCCAACGCTACCGGGACTAGCAGGACAGATACGCAGTATTTT | CANATGTSRTDTQYF | 15 | TRBV10-3 | TRBD2 | TRBJ2-3 | once
TGCGCCAGCAGCCAAGGACAGGGTTTAACTAGCACTGAAGCTTTCTTT | CASSQGQGLTSTEAFF | 16 | TRBV4-1 | TRBD1 | TRBJ1-1 | NA
TGTGCCAGCAGCTTGGATGGCAGGGAATACGAGCAGTACTTC | CASSLDGREYEQYF | 14 | TRBV5-5 | NA | TRBJ2-7 | NA
TGCAGTGCTAGTCTCGGACAGGGAGCTTTCTTT | CSASLGQGAFF | 11 | TRBV20-1 | TRBD1 | TRBJ1-1 | NA
TGTGCCAGCTCACCCACGAATACGGATCAGCCCCAGCATTTT | CASSPTNTDQPQHF | 14 | TRBV18 | NA | TRBJ1-5 | NA
TGTGCCAGCAGCTTAGATATAGCGAGGGAGACCCAGTACTTC | CASSLDIARETQYF | 14 | TRBV11-2 | NA | TRBJ2-5 | NA
TGTGCCAGCAGTGGCCCAGGGAATAATCAGCCCCAGCATTTT | CASSGPGNNQPQHF | 14 | TRBV25-1 | NA | TRBJ1-5 | NA
TGTGCCAGCAGTGTACCTGGGGGGACAGGGCTTAACTATGGCTACACCTTC | CASSVPGGTGLNYGYTF | 17 | TRBV6-1 | TRBD1 | TRBJ1-2 | NA
TGTGCCAGCAGTGAATCCCCGGCAGGGGCTGATTCACCCCTCCACTTT | CASSESPAGADSPLHF | 16 | TRBV6-1 | NA | TRBJ1-6 | once